Listed here are 31 T cell receptor beta chains from one sample, sequenced in a study of cytomegalovirus exposure and HLA in healthy donors. In the PCR, 60 Vbeta and 13 Jbeta primers were used. Produced via immunoSEQ multiplex PCR; TCRdb's table is partial and in-frame only. The profile shows approximately 150,000 clones, 80% to 85% of them singletons. Sequencing was done on a sample of PBMCs. The receptors here all came from a human donor in good health.

This clone has only a few counts. The CDR3 is CASSVRGGTDYNEQFF. Written as DNA, the CDR3 is TGTGCCAGCAGCGTGAGGGGAGGAACGGACTACAATGAGCAGTTCTTC. The chain recombines TRBV9 with TRBJ2-1; D perhaps matches TRBD2 (6 bases). CDR3 length: 16 residues. V was clipped by 2 bases and J by 3 bases, with 15 bases between them. Germline V CDR1 and CDR2: SGDLS, YYNGEE.

The chain employs TRBV5-1 and TRBJ1-1, with 8 bases that match TRBD1. V was clipped by 0 bases and J by 0 bases; unmatched bases: 4. This CDR3 is built from 16 residues. From germline, CDR1 is SGHRS and CDR2 YFSETQ. DNA of the CDR3: TGCGCCAGCAGCTTGGAACAGGGGGTCATGAACACTGAAGCTTTCTTT. Its protein is CASSLEQGVMNTEAFF.

The chain carries TRBV4-1 and TRBJ2-3; 12 bases align to TRBD2. CDR1 is MGHRA and CDR2 is YSYEKL in the germline V gene. CDR3 size: 21 residues. Trimming cost V 3 bases and J 4 bases; bases outside gene matches: 20. The DNA for the CDR3 is TGCGCCAGCAGCCACCCCTCCTTGCCTAGCGGGGGGGGCATCGTCCCAGATACGCAGTATTTT. Translation: CASSHPSLPSGGGIVPDTQYF.

The rearrangement uses TRBV4-1 and TRBJ1-5, with D maybe TRBD1 (6 bases). With 1 base removed from V and 7 bases from J, the gap between germline ends came to 17 bases. CDR1 MGHRA and CDR2 YSYEKL come from the germline V gene. The CDR3 loop spans 16 amino acids. The CDR3 reads CASSQGPQGTDQPQHF. In DNA, the CDR3 is TGCGCCAGCAGCCAAGGTCCGCAGGGGACGGACCAGCCCCAGCATTTT.

V usage is TRBV7-9 and J usage is TRBJ2-7, with 8 bases aligning to TRBD1. Germline V CDR1 and CDR2: SEHNR, FQNEAQ (reference sequence). Trimming cost V 5 bases and J 1 base; bases outside gene matches: 1. The CDR3 contains 13 residues. The CDR3: CASSGQGSYEQYF. CDR3 coding DNA: TGTGCCAGCAGCGGACAGGGTTCCTACGAGCAGTACTTC. Looking up the rest from reference TRBV7-9 and TRBJ2-7 gives the full variable domain: DTGVSQNPRHKITKRGQNVTFRCDPISEHNRLYWYRQTLGQGPEFLTYFQNEAQLEKSRLLSDRFSAERPKGSFSTLEIQRTEQGDSAMYLCASSGQGSYEQYFGPGTRLTVT.

In this sample, this clone turned up a few times. The rearrangement uses TRBV5-1 and TRBJ1-3; 8 bases match TRBD1. Germline values: CDR1 SGHRS, CDR2 YFSETQ. J lost 6 bases, V lost 2 bases, and 7 bases had no gene match. The CDR3 is made up of 15 amino acids. The CDR3 DNA sequence: TGCGCCAGCAGCTTATTGGGGACAGGAGAAAACACCATATATTTT. Protein: CASSLLGTGENTIYF.

The chain recombines TRBV5-1 with TRBJ2-3; 10 bases are shared with TRBD2. The CDR3 totals 16 residues. Trimming took 3 bases from V and 2 from J; bases not matched to a gene: 6. Germline lookup yields CDR1 SGHRS and CDR2 YFSETQ. The CDR3 reads CASSSLSGGDTDTQYF. The CDR3 region has the DNA TGCGCCAGCAGCTCCCTAAGCGGGGGGGACACAGATACGCAGTATTTT.

The genes are TRBV19 and TRBJ2-1; 9 bases are shared with TRBD2. This CDR3 comprises 13 residues. Looked up from germline, CDR1 is LNHDA and CDR2 is SQIVND (reference sequence). The V and J ends lost 10 bases and 12 bases, in that order; junction bases with no gene match: 13. The CDR3 is CATSAGGWEGQFF. In nucleotides, the CDR3 is TGTGCCACCTCAGCGGGGGGATGGGAAGGGCAGTTCTTC.

This chain joins TRBV18 and TRBJ1-6; D not resolved. The germline gives CDR1 KGHSH, CDR2 LQKENI. Between the trimmed V and J ends, which lost 4 bases and 7 bases, there was a span of 8 bases. This CDR3 is 13 amino acids long. CDR3 amino acids: CASSLEGNSPLHF. The DNA for the CDR3 is TGTGCCAGCTCACTAGAGGGCAATTCACCCCTCCACTTT.

This chain connects TRBV10-3 to TRBJ1-1; 7 nucleotides align to TRBD1. CDR1 is ENHRY and CDR2 is SYGVKD in the germline V gene. The length of the CDR3 is 13 residues. V shed 5 bases and J 0 bases; nucleotides not matched to a gene: 0. The CDR3 reads CAISTGVNTEAFF. In DNA form, the CDR3 reads TGTGCCATCAGTACAGGGGTGAACACTGAAGCTTTCTTT.

The V gene is TRBV6-5, the J gene TRBJ2-7, with 8 bases identical to TRBD2. V shed 3 bases and J 6 bases; nucleotides not matched to a gene: 10. Germline V CDR1 and CDR2: MNHEY, SVGAGI. The CDR3 runs to 15 residues. The CDR3 is CASSYYSGGASEQYF. CDR3 in DNA: TGTGCCAGCAGTTATTACTCGGGGGGGGCCAGCGAGCAGTACTTC.

The chain joins TRBV2 to TRBJ2-7; 16 bases align to TRBD2. The J segment lost 5 bases and the V segment lost 6 bases, leaving 4 bases of the junction unmatched. In germline, CDR1 is SNHLY, CDR2 FYNNEI. The CDR3 sequence is 15 residues long. CDR3 region: CASRKGLAGGNEQYF. The CDR3 DNA follows: TGTGCCAGCAGGAAGGGACTAGCGGGGGGGAACGAGCAGTACTTC. The variable domain in full, with the rest retrieved from reference TRBV2 and TRBJ2-7, is EPEVTQTPSHQVTQMGQEVILRCVPISNHLYFYWYRQILGQKVEFLVSFYNNEISEKSEIFDDQFSVERPDGSNFTLKIRSTKLEDSAMYFCASRKGLAGGNEQYFGPGTRLTVT.

This rearrangement joins TRBV5-1 to TRBJ2-7; 8 nucleotides line up with TRBD1. CDR1 is SGHRS and CDR2 is YFSETQ in the germline V gene. V gave up 2 bases and J gave up 4 bases; unmatched junction bases: 5. The CDR3 consists of 14 residues. In DNA, the CDR3 is TGCGCCAGCAGCTTCGGACAGGGTGGGTACGAGCAGTACTTC. Translation gives CASSFGQGGYEQYF. The full variable domain, with the rest looked up from reference TRBV5-1 and TRBJ2-7, is KAGVTQTPRYLIKTRGQQVTLSCSPISGHRSVSWYQQTPGQGLQFLFEYFSETQRNKGNFPGRFSGRQFSNSRSEMNVSTLELGDSALYLCASSFGQGGYEQYFGPGTRLTVT.

In DNA, the CDR3 is TGTGCCAGCAGCGTCACTAGCGGGGGGTCTTACAATGAGCAGTTCTTC. Protein sequence: CASSVTSGGSYNEQFF. The J gene is TRBJ2-1, the V gene TRBV11-2, with TRBD2 identical over 12 bases. The V and J ends lost 5 bases and 4 bases, in that order; junction bases with no gene match: 6. Germline assignment: CDR1 SGHAT and CDR2 FQNNGV. The CDR3 is made up of 16 amino acids.

A note on this clone: This specimen includes other DNA sequences encoding the same CDR3. V and J are TRBV11-3 and TRBJ2-6; D remains unclear. The germline CDR1 and CDR2 sequences are SGHNT and YENEEA. The CDR3 has 15 residues. With 5 bases removed from V and 4 bases from J, the gap between germline ends came to 12 bases. CDR3 nucleotide sequence: TGTGCCAGCAGCCGCGGTGTCTCGGGGGCCAACGTCCTGACTTTC. The encoded protein is CASSRGVSGANVLTF. Based on the CDR3 plus reference TRBV11-3 and TRBJ2-6, the full variable domain is EAGVVQSPRYKIIEKKQPVAFWCNPISGHNTLYWYLQNLGQGPELLIRYENEEAVDDSQLPKDRFSAERLKGVDSTLKIQPAELGDSAVYLCASSRGVSGANVLTFGAGSRLTVL.

V is TRBV12-5 and J is TRBJ1-1, with D unresolved. There are 12 residues in the CDR3. Looked up from germline, CDR1 is LGHNT and CDR2 is FRNRAP. Trimming shortened V by 0 bases and J by 8 bases, and 7 bases separated the two germline ends. The CDR3 is CASGLVLGEAFF. CDR3 DNA sequence: TGTGCTAGTGGTTTGGTACTAGGGGAAGCTTTCTTT. The full variable domain, rest sourced from reference TRBV12-5 and TRBJ1-1, is DARVTQTPRHKVTEMGQEVTMRCQPILGHNTVFWYRQTMMQGLELLAYFRNRAPLDDSGMPKDRFSAEMPDATLATLKIQPSEPRDSAVYFCASGLVLGEAFFGQGTRLTVV.

This clone showed up just once. V and J are TRBV9 and TRBJ2-2; D might be TRBD1 (6 bases). The V gene lost 2 bases and the J gene lost 2 bases, with 10 bases spanning the gap. The CDR3 loop spans 15 amino acids. Germline V gives CDR1 SGDLS, CDR2 YYNGEE. The CDR3 loop reads CASSVGAVNTGELFF. The CDR3 nucleotides are TGTGCCAGCAGCGTGGGGGCAGTAAACACCGGGGAGCTGTTTTTT. The full variable domain, with the rest looked up from reference TRBV9 and TRBJ2-2, is DSGVTQTPKHLITATGQRVTLRCSPRSGDLSVYWYQQSLDQGLQFLIQYYNGEERAKGNILERFSAQQFPDLHSELNLSSLELGDSALYFCASSVGAVNTGELFFGEGSRLTVL.

The V and J genes are TRBV27 and TRBJ2-1, with 12 bases fitting TRBD2. The germline gives CDR1 MNHEY, CDR2 SMNVEV (reference sequence). CDR3 length: 16 residues. J lost 4 bases, V lost 5 bases, and 6 bases had no gene match. DNA for the CDR3: TGTGCCAGCAGTAACGGACTAGCGGGGCGGTACAATGAGCAGTTCTTC. Encoded protein: CASSNGLAGRYNEQFF.

The V and J genes are TRBV27 and TRBJ2-2; D perhaps matches TRBD2 (5 bases). Germline V CDR1 and CDR2: MNHEY, SMNVEV (reference sequence). The V end lost 2 bases, the J end lost 3 bases, and 10 bases lay between the germline ends. There are 15 residues in the CDR3. The CDR3 nucleotides read TGTGCCAGCAGTTTAAGGCGGGTGTACACCGGGGAGCTGTTTTTT. It is translated as CASSLRRVYTGELFF.

This rearrangement joins TRBV7-8 to TRBJ2-3; D unclear. CDR1 SGHVS and CDR2 FQNEAQ come from the germline V gene. The CDR3 is 12 amino acids. Trimming shortened V by 6 bases and J by 5 bases, and 9 bases separated the two germline ends. The CDR3 bases are TGTGCCAGCAGTCACGAGTTAGATACGCAGTATTTT. Translating gives CASSHELDTQYF.

The V call is TRBV6-6, the J call TRBJ2-7; 7 nucleotides line up with TRBD1. The CDR3 covers 13 residues. The germline CDR1 and CDR2 sequences are MNHNY and SVGAGI (reference sequence). The ends lost 6 bases at V and 4 bases at J; junction bases unmatched: 6. The CDR3 DNA follows: TGTGCCAGCAGGTCCGGGACAGTATACGAGCAGTACTTC. It yields the protein CASRSGTVYEQYF.

This sequence joins TRBV6-1 and TRBJ2-3; a weak D match, TRBD1 (5 bases). The CDR3 contains 14 residues. V lost 7 bases and J 0 bases, leaving 11 bases between the germline ends. The germline gives CDR1 MNHNS, CDR2 SASEGT. CDR3 amino acids: CASTVAGSTDTQYF. The CDR3, as DNA: TGTGCCAGCACTGTGGCAGGGAGCACAGATACGCAGTATTTT.

This clone was seen once. CDR3 sequence: CASSLDIRGQGETQYF. The CDR3 DNA sequence: TGTGCCAGCAGCTTAGATATCAGGGGGCAGGGAGAGACCCAGTACTTC. This rearrangement joins TRBV11-2 to TRBJ2-5; TRBD1 agrees at 8 bases. The CDR3 is 16 amino acids. V was pared by 0 bases and J by 4 bases, with 7 bases of the junction left unmatched. Looked up from germline, CDR1 is SGHAT and CDR2 is FQNNGV.

The chain couples TRBV5-4 to TRBJ2-5; D gene ambiguous. Germline assignment: CDR1 SGHNT and CDR2 YYREEE (reference sequence). The CDR3 loop spans 13 amino acids. Trimming pared 0 bases from V and 5 bases from J, leaving 8 bases between. DNA for the CDR3: TGTGCCAGCAGCTTGGGATCCGGGGAGACCCAGTACTTC. It yields the protein CASSLGSGETQYF.

V gene TRBV4-2 combines with J gene TRBJ1-2; D not resolved. The CDR3 extends over 20 amino acids. Germline loops: CDR1 LGHNA, CDR2 YNFKEQ. V was pared by 0 bases and J by 4 bases, with 27 bases between. The CDR3 region is CASSQDPLRGSGEESYGYTF. CDR3 coding DNA: TGTGCCAGCAGCCAAGATCCTTTGCGTGGTTCTGGGGAGGAATCCTATGGCTACACCTTC.

This chain uses TRBV7-2 with TRBJ2-3; the D gene is possibly TRBD2 (7 bases). The CDR3 length is 14 residues. Germline values: CDR1 SGHTA, CDR2 FQGNSA. Deletions cut 9 bases from V and 2 bases from J, with 15 bases between. The CDR3 here is CASLPGGPTDTQYF. The CDR3 bases are TGTGCCAGTCTTCCCGGGGGGCCCACAGATACGCAGTATTTT.

This chain uses TRBV5-1 with TRBJ1-2; D perhaps matches TRBD1 (5 bases). Between the trimmed V and J ends, which lost 4 bases and 5 bases, there was a span of 15 bases. Germline CDR1 is SGHRS and CDR2 is YFSETQ. The CDR3 extends over 14 amino acids. For the CDR3, the DNA is TGCGCCAGCAGCGGGCAGGGTGAAGGGTATGGCTACACCTTC. This gives the protein CASSGQGEGYGYTF.

In the case of this clone: Other DNA sequences in the sample encode the same CDR3. The chain has TRBV19 and TRBJ1-6; D is ambiguous. Germline lookup yields CDR1 LNHDA and CDR2 SQIVND (reference sequence). This CDR3 is 13 amino acids long. The V end lost 6 bases, the J end lost 7 bases, and 10 bases lay between the germline ends. The CDR3 loop is CASSPGGNSPLHF. CDR3 DNA sequence: TGTGCCAGTAGCCCAGGAGGGAATTCACCCCTCCACTTT.

The V and J genes are TRBV29-1 and TRBJ2-5; 9 nucleotides align to TRBD2. The V gene end was trimmed by 0 bases and the J gene end by 5 bases; junction bases not matched to a gene: 7. CDR3 length: 15 amino acids. CDR1 and CDR2 from the germline V gene are SQVTM and ANQGSEA. The chain's CDR3 is CSVEDKERGAETQYF. CDR3 DNA sequence: TGCAGCGTTGAAGATAAGGAGCGGGGGGCCGAGACCCAGTACTTC.

This chain uses TRBV2 with TRBJ2-7; 7 bases are shared with TRBD1. The germline CDR1 and CDR2 sequences are SNHLY and FYNNEI. J lost 5 bases, V lost 4 bases, and 5 bases had no gene match. This CDR3 is 13 amino acids long. CDR3 in amino acids: CASSVTGVHEQYF. The CDR3, as DNA: TGTGCCAGCAGTGTCACAGGGGTGCACGAGCAGTACTTC.

The J gene is TRBJ1-5, the V gene TRBV19; 10 bases map to TRBD1. This CDR3 contains 15 residues. The germline V gene has CDR1 LNHDA and CDR2 SQIVND (reference sequence). Trimming took 4 bases from V and 7 from J; bases not matched to a gene: 7. The CDR3 loop reads CASSTTGGAKQPQHF. The CDR3 DNA follows: TGTGCCAGTAGTACGACAGGGGGCGCAAAGCAGCCCCAGCATTTT.